The subject of this entry is one TCR beta chain. The antigen this receptor binds is unknown. It has no much larger one-base neighbor in the sample; base qualities were not kept. Library preparation employed 5' RACE. TCRdb lists the instrument as Illumina HiSeq 2500. A second PCR of about 7 to 12 cycles was performed with a sample-barcoded 5' primer and a J-beta primer mix. A template-switch 5' adaptor carrying 12 random nucleotides introduced a unique molecular identifier onto each TCR beta cDNA molecule. Each sample yielded at least 3 million CDR3-containing paired-end reads. First-strand cDNA synthesis was performed from all RNA using the Mint cDNA synthesis kit, with priming by a TRBC-specific oligonucleotide. After uracil-DNA glycosylase treatment, a first 18-cycle PCR used universal primers M1SS and BC2_uni_R on all cDNA. In the authors' own workflow: Each sample was normalized by randomly selecting 1 million high-quality reads, each carrying a distinct molecular identifier. Reads with shared molecular identifiers were discarded instead of being binned into consensus sequences. CDR3 identification, clonotype clustering and error correction used MiTCR with a Q25 quality threshold and the strictest error-elimination algorithm. Lower-bound total TCR beta diversity was estimated with a nonparametric unseen species model using Euler transformation. TCRdb reran the public reads through fastp at Q25 and MiXCR, keeping productive beta chains. Each CDR3 protein gets just one entry, which takes the most common genes and DNA from the rows behind it. It is TCRdb's table, rather than the study itself, that gives the V and J calls and clone size. This sample is represented by 1.5 million to 2 million distinct CDR3 sequences; around half of them were singletons. The ten largest clones capture 2.1% of the sample.

The donors were roughly 39 Caucasian individuals from Russia, aged roughly 6 to 100 years, who were systemically healthy. Ten milliliters of peripheral blood were drawn from each donor into EDTA-treated Vacutainer tubes. Ficoll-Paque density-gradient centrifugation was used to isolate PBMCs, with at least 6.5 million per sample. Total RNA was extracted from PBMCs with Trizol reagent, with at least 5.5 micrograms obtained per sample. The percentages of naive CD45RAhigh/CD27high T cells were determined by flow cytometry on a PBMC aliquot from every donor. These data belong to a study of blood T cells in healthy people across ages (dated by TCRdb to about 2015). General notes on the study: In model experiments, template switching captured roughly one uniquely barcoded TCR beta cDNA molecule for every two T cells. The study measured age-related changes in TCR beta repertoire diversity using deep sequencing normalized with unique cDNA molecular identifiers. Four age groups were formed from the donors: young (average roughly 16 years), middle-aged (approximately 41), aged (over 55) and long-lived (82). Donors of different ages were randomly distributed across sequencing lanes to avoid experimental bias. Using the same blood draw, the study looked at two additional independent replicas of 1 million unique cDNA reads for two donors, one aged 18 to 29 and the other aged 80 or older. The paper's findings and limits, for the study overall: A strong correlation was found between observed TCR beta diversity and the percentage of naive T cells measured by flow cytometry. Because donor CMV infection status was unknown, age-related changes in expanded clonotypes were potentially confounded. Bulk unsorted PBMC profiling prevented conclusive comparison of naive and antigen-experienced compartments. Compared with the aged group, more naive CD4+ T cells, fewer expanded clones and increased TCR diversity were shown by the long-lived group, suggesting age selection. Observed TCR beta diversity per million T cells fell roughly linearly with age, and a significant reduction was already apparent by age roughly 40. Estimates of total diversity based on one million sequenced T cells were regarded as lower bounds and as underestimates.

Cut back by 7 bases and 2 bases, the V and J ends lie 9 bases apart. CDR1 SNHLY and CDR2 FYNNEI are derived from the germline V gene. The CDR3 sequence holds 12 residues, the cysteine and phenylalanine included. This entry keeps only the CDR3 DNA: 36 bases, framed from base 1. Recombination connected TRBV2 to TRBJ2-7; 5 matching bases give a weak D call of TRBD1. Sequencing was carried out using blood. The sequence was collected from a woman between 35 and 50 years old in good health. The CDR3 corresponds to CASTRQTYEQYF. The DNA reads as follows: TGTGCCAGCACACGACAGACCTACGAGCAGTACTTC.